This T cell receptor beta chain was observed in a study of shared clonotypes between healthy human individuals. Germline CDR1 SGDLS, CDR2 YYNGEE. The junction had 2 bases not matched to a gene; V was cut back by 4 bases and J by 0 bases. The CDR3 runs 15 residues. This clone was detected only a few times. Sequenced by immunoSEQ multiplex PCR; TCRdb stores in-frame clones only, minus some. The top ten hold about 12% of the sample, which has fewer than 600,000 clones, roughly 79% seen once. The sample comprised PBMCs. The rearrangement joins TRBV9 to TRBJ1-4, with 8 bases identical to TRBD1. This sequence originates from a woman between 40 and 55 years old in good health. Some clones in this sample may be carry-over from other donors' samples. In DNA, the CDR3 is TGTGCCAGCAGCAAACAGGGGGCAACTAATGAAAAACTGTTTTTT. It specifies CASSKQGATNEKLFF.